A single sample is the source of the 29 T cell receptor beta chains below, sequenced in a study of human T cells and chemical hapten exposure. TCRdb reprocessed the RACE reads with MiXCR, giving one entry per CDR3 protein. Of roughly 38,000 distinct CDR3 sequences listed, 3.5% to 4% were seen once; the top ten hold 20% to 30%. Time point noted: patch test 1, 2 weeks after DPC sensitization. Treatment denoted: therapeutic diphenylcyclopropenone sensitization with weekly scalp DPC. Before extraction, the whole blood was not fractionated, and total RNA was taken from it. This specimen consisted of whole blood, obtained in connection with sensitization to the hapten diphenylcyclopropenone (DPC). These receptors came from a man in his fifties with alopecia areata. Some clones in this sample may be carry-over from other donors' samples.

This clonotype has ten or more counts. The V gene is TRBV5-6, the J gene TRBJ2-7, with D perhaps matching TRBD2 (6 bases). The V gene's germline CDR1 is SGHDT and CDR2 YYEEEE. This CDR3 has 15 residues. V lost 4 bases, J lost 3 bases, and 17 bases lay in between. The CDR3 sequence is CASSPPGTSNYEQYF. The CDR3 DNA is TGTGCCAGCAGCCCCCCCGGGACTTCGAACTACGAGCAGTACTTC.

There are many counts of this clonotype. V is TRBV20-1 and J is TRBJ2-3; TRBD2 aligns across 12 bases. The CDR3 loop spans 14 amino acids. Germline V gene lookup returns CDR1 DFQATT and CDR2 SNEGSKA (reference sequence). With V trimmed by 6 bases and J by 3 bases, 4 bases remained unmatched. The CDR3 spells CSAMTSGRTDTQYF. CDR3 nucleotide sequence: TGCAGTGCCATGACTAGCGGGAGAACAGATACGCAGTATTTT.

This clonotype was detected ten times or more. The chain carries TRBV6-2 or TRBV6-3 and TRBJ1-1, with 10 bases fitting TRBD1. Trimming took 2 bases from V and 7 from J; bases not matched to a gene: 4. There are 14 residues in the CDR3. In germline, CDR1 is MNHEY, CDR2 SVGEGT. DNA for the CDR3: TGTGCCAGCAGTTACCGGACAGGGGGGGGTGAAGCTTTCTTT. Translating it yields CASSYRTGGGEAFF.

Many counts were recorded for this clonotype. This sequence joins TRBV24-1 and TRBJ2-1, with a tentative D call TRBD2 (7 bases). V was cut by 1 base and J by 0 bases, with 21 bases left in between. There are 20 residues in the CDR3. Per the germline V gene, CDR1 is KGHDR and CDR2 is SFDVKD. The CDR3 coding sequence is TGTGCCACCAGTGATTTTACAGGGAGGTTCGGGGACTACTCCTACAATGAGCAGTTCTTC. Its translation: CATSDFTGRFGDYSYNEQFF.

This clonotype occurred many times. The rearrangement links TRBV25-1 to TRBJ2-1; TRBD2 aligns across 13 bases. This CDR3 is 16 amino acids long. With V trimmed by 5 bases and J by 8 bases, 9 bases remained unmatched. Per germline, CDR1 MGHDK and CDR2 SYGVNS. In nucleotides, the CDR3 is TGTGCCAGCAGTCCGACCGGGACTAGCGGGATATATGAGCAGTTCTTC. Translation gives CASSPTGTSGIYEQFF.

This clonotype was counted at least ten times. The gene calls are TRBV6-1 and TRBJ2-3, with 7 bases matching TRBD2. The germline CDR1 and CDR2 sequences are MNHNS and SASEGT. There are 15 residues in the CDR3. Trimming removed 8 bases from V and 2 bases from J; junction bases left unmatched: 10. CDR3 loop: CASGQRDLNTDTQYF. The CDR3, as DNA: TGTGCCAGCGGTCAGCGGGACCTTAACACAGATACGCAGTATTTT.

This clonotype was found many times. The rearrangement joins TRBV18 to TRBJ2-5; 10 bases match TRBD1. CDR1 and CDR2 (germline): KGHSH, LQKENI. The V and J ends lost 5 bases and 2 bases, in that order; junction bases with no gene match: 5. The CDR3 is made up of 15 amino acids. DNA for the CDR3: TGTGCCAGCTCATCGGGACAGGGGCCGCAAGAGACCCAGTACTTC. Encoded protein: CASSSGQGPQETQYF.

At least ten counts were recorded for this clonotype. This sequence joins TRBV4-3 and TRBJ2-7, with a tentative D call TRBD1 (6 bases). This CDR3 has 16 amino acids. V was clipped by 0 bases and J by 1 base, with 13 bases between them. Germline CDR1 reads LGHNA; CDR2 reads YSLEER. The CDR3 is CASSQDSGTFSYEQYF. The CDR3 coding sequence is TGCGCCAGCAGCCAAGATTCCGGGACATTTTCCTACGAGCAGTACTTC.

This clonotype has a count of ten or more. The rearrangement links TRBV2 to TRBJ2-4; D might be TRBD2 (6 bases). The CDR3 has 12 residues. V gave up 7 bases and J gave up 15 bases, with 19 bases separating them. The germline V gene encodes CDR1 SNHLY and CDR2 FYNNEI. The CDR3 loop reads CASIGGGIMVYF. DNA of the CDR3: TGTGCCAGCATAGGAGGCGGGATCATGGTGTACTTC.

This clonotype was counted many times. The rearrangement joins TRBV27 to TRBJ2-7; 13 positions agree with TRBD2. The CDR3 extends over 19 amino acids. Germline CDR1 MNHEY, CDR2 SMNVEV (reference sequence). Losses at the gene ends were 0 bases for V and 1 base for J; bases not matched to a gene: 9. For the CDR3, the DNA is TGTGCCAGCAGTTTATCCCCCGGGACTAGCGGGATTATTTCCTACGAGCAGTACTTC. The encoded protein is CASSLSPGTSGIISYEQYF.

This chain joins TRBV13 and TRBJ2-3; D gene unclear. The germline V gene has CDR1 PRHDT and CDR2 FYEKMQ (reference sequence). Trimming cost V 1 base and J 0 bases, with 23 bases left between them. This CDR3 region has 20 residues. CDR3: CASSLAPPGGAYFSTDTQYF. The CDR3 nucleotides read TGTGCCAGCAGCTTAGCCCCGCCCGGCGGAGCTTACTTTAGCACAGATACGCAGTATTTT.

This clonotype was recorded a few times. The chain has TRBV6-6 and TRBJ1-1; D is uncertain. This CDR3 has 13 residues. Germline V gene sequence: CDR1 MNHNY, CDR2 SVGAGI (reference sequence). Between the trimmed V and J ends, which lost 6 bases and 0 bases, there was a span of 8 bases. This CDR3 reads CASRLTMNTEAFF. CDR3 in DNA: TGTGCCAGCAGGTTAACCATGAACACTGAAGCTTTCTTT.

This clonotype appeared many times. This chain joins TRBV29-1 and TRBJ2-3; weak D call: TRBD2 (5 bases). Germline values: CDR1 SQVTM, CDR2 ANQGSEA. The CDR3 contains 15 residues. Trimming took off 6 bases at V and 0 bases at J, with 16 bases between the two ends. The CDR3 region has the DNA TGCAGCGTGCATACCGTTGGGGAGAGCACAGATACGCAGTATTTT. Amino acid sequence: CSVHTVGESTDTQYF.

The table lists this clonotype with many counts. The chain combines TRBV10-3 with TRBJ2-3; 8 bases line up with TRBD1. The CDR3 runs to 13 residues. Germline CDR1 ENHRY, CDR2 SYGVKD. Trimming took 0 bases from V and 13 from J; bases not matched to a gene: 6. The CDR3 sequence is CAISESTGAPKYF. The CDR3 DNA is TGTGCCATCAGTGAGTCGACAGGGGCACCAAAGTATTTT.

This clonotype appeared many times. V usage is TRBV28 and J usage is TRBJ1-1; 7 bases are shared with TRBD1. Losses at the gene ends were 4 bases for V and 2 bases for J; bases not matched to a gene: 7. The CDR3 consists of 15 residues. From germline, CDR1 is MDHEN and CDR2 SYDVKM. Here the CDR3 reads CASSSPGTVNTEAFF. The CDR3, as DNA: TGTGCCAGCAGTTCCCCCGGGACAGTAAACACTGAAGCTTTCTTT.

This clonotype was seen repeatedly, ten times or more. The chain couples TRBV6-1 to TRBJ1-1, with 8 bases matching TRBD1. CDR1 MNHNS and CDR2 SASEGT come from the germline V gene. Trimming cost V 5 bases and J 0 bases; bases outside gene matches: 11. CDR3 length: 17 amino acids. This CDR3 reads CASSLRPGQVMNTEAFF. The DNA for the CDR3 is TGTGCCAGCAGTCTCCGACCGGGACAGGTCATGAACACTGAAGCTTTCTTT.

This clonotype was seen ten or more times. The chain joins TRBV24-1 to TRBJ2-3; D remains ambiguous. Per germline, CDR1 KGHDR and CDR2 SFDVKD. V gave up 3 bases and J gave up 0 bases, with 12 bases separating them. CDR3 length equals 16 residues. The DNA for the CDR3 is TGTGCCACCAGTGATGCCATGCTTTCTAGCACAGATACGCAGTATTTT. Amino acid sequence: CATSDAMLSSTDTQYF.

This clonotype was seen repeatedly, ten times or more. This chain uses TRBV6-1 with TRBJ2-1; D gene uncertain. The germline gives CDR1 MNHNS, CDR2 SASEGT. Trimming removed 4 bases from V and 8 bases from J, with 18 bases in between. The CDR3 is 15 amino acids. The CDR3 protein is CASSGSRADAHEQFF. CDR3 nucleotides: TGTGCCAGCAGTGGGTCCCGGGCCGATGCCCATGAGCAGTTCTTC.

This clonotype has a count of ten or more. V gene TRBV6-5 combines with J gene TRBJ2-7; 12 bases align to TRBD1. V shed 10 bases, J shed 6 bases, and the junction held 10 bases outside the gene matches. This CDR3 has 14 residues. Germline-derived CDR1 and CDR2 are MNHEY and SVGAGI. The CDR3 loop is CATMAGTGGTEQYF. The CDR3 DNA follows: TGTGCCACCATGGCGGGGACAGGGGGCACCGAGCAGTACTTC.

This clonotype was found many times. The J gene is TRBJ2-3, the V gene TRBV28, with D possibly being TRBD2 (6 bases). The V gene lost 8 bases and the J gene lost 2 bases, with 14 bases spanning the gap. The CDR3 spans 14 residues. Germline CDR1 is MDHEN and CDR2 is SYDVKM. The CDR3 loop is CASGGAGPTDTQYF. Here the CDR3 DNA reads TGTGCCAGCGGCGGAGCGGGCCCCACAGATACGCAGTATTTT.

The table lists this clonotype with many counts. The rearrangement joins TRBV28 to TRBJ1-3; 7 bases agree with TRBD1. With 6 bases clipped from V and 0 bases from J, the junction kept 5 bases outside the gene matches. The V gene's germline CDR1 is MDHEN and CDR2 SYDVKM. The CDR3 covers 15 residues. The CDR3 coding sequence is TGTGCCAGCAGAGAAGACAGGGACTCTGGAAACACCATATATTTT. Translated: CASREDRDSGNTIYF.

This clonotype was detected many times. The chain carries TRBV6-6 and TRBJ2-5, with a weak D call TRBD2 (7 bases). CDR3 size: 13 residues. CDR1 MNHNY and CDR2 SVGAGI come from the germline V gene (reference sequence). The V and J ends lost 2 bases and 9 bases respectively, with 13 bases between them. The CDR3 reads CASSYNGGGPQYF. CDR3 bases: TGTGCCAGCAGTTACAATGGGGGGGGCCCCCAGTACTTC.

This clonotype has ten or more counts. The chain combines TRBV5-4 with TRBJ1-2; D perhaps matches TRBD1 (6 bases). Germline loops: CDR1 SGHNT, CDR2 YYREEE (reference sequence). The V end lost 0 bases, the J end lost 7 bases, and 10 bases lay between the germline ends. The CDR3 is made up of 13 amino acids. The CDR3 bases are TGTGCCAGCAGCTTGGTAGGGGGATCTGGCTACACCTTC. It translates to CASSLVGGSGYTF.

This clonotype was seen repeatedly, ten times or more. CDR3 DNA: TGTGCCAGCAGCTTAAAGCGGTTGGGGCTCGAGCAGTACTTC. This gives the protein CASSLKRLGLEQYF. The V gene is TRBV7-2, the J gene TRBJ2-7; possibly TRBD1 or TRBD2 for D (5 bases each). Germline CDR1 SGHTA, CDR2 FQGNSA. Trimming stripped 2 bases from V and 6 bases from J, with 14 bases between. This CDR3 comprises 14 residues.

This clonotype was picked up many times. The rearrangement links TRBV7-9 to TRBJ2-7; the match to TRBD1 covers 8 bases. The CDR3 loop spans 13 amino acids. CDR1 and CDR2 (germline): SEHNR, FQNEAQ (reference sequence). V lost 4 bases, J lost 6 bases, and 5 bases stayed unmatched. This CDR3 reads CASSWTGNGEQYF. The CDR3 DNA reads as TGTGCCAGCAGCTGGACAGGGAACGGCGAGCAGTACTTC.

This clonotype occurred many times. The rearrangement uses TRBV4-2 and TRBJ2-1; no reliable D call. This CDR3 spans 12 amino acids. CDR1 and CDR2 from the germline V gene are LGHNA and YNFKEQ. Between the trimmed V and J ends, which lost 4 bases and 10 bases, there was a span of 11 bases. In DNA, the CDR3 is TGTGCCAGCAGCCCCCAACGAAAGGAGCAGTTCTTC. Translation: CASSPQRKEQFF.

This clonotype was found a few times. The chain has TRBV7-2 and TRBJ2-1; 9 bases line up with TRBD1. Germline V gene sequence: CDR1 SGHTA, CDR2 FQGNSA. This CDR3 region has 15 residues. V dropped 2 bases and J dropped 6; count of bases not matched to a gene: 5. The CDR3 is CASSLYGDRANEQFF. As DNA, the CDR3 is TGTGCCAGCAGCTTATATGGGGACAGGGCCAATGAGCAGTTCTTC.

This clonotype was seen at least ten times. This chain connects TRBV5-1 to TRBJ2-7, with D perhaps matching TRBD2 (6 bases). The CDR3 covers 15 residues. Germline loops: CDR1 SGHRS, CDR2 YFSETQ. With 4 bases removed from V and 0 bases from J, the gap between germline ends came to 14 bases. CDR3 in DNA: TGCGCCAGCAGCGGGTCCGAGGACTACTCCTACGAGCAGTACTTC. Translating it yields CASSGSEDYSYEQYF.

There are a few counts of this clonotype. The V gene is TRBV12-3 or TRBV12-4, the J gene TRBJ1-2, with D perhaps matching TRBD1 (6 bases). The V end was cut by 1 base, the J end by 3 bases, with 6 bases between. The CDR3 runs to 13 residues. DNA of the CDR3: TGTGCCAGCAGTTTAGACAGGGACTATGGCTACACCTTC. Encoded protein: CASSLDRDYGYTF.